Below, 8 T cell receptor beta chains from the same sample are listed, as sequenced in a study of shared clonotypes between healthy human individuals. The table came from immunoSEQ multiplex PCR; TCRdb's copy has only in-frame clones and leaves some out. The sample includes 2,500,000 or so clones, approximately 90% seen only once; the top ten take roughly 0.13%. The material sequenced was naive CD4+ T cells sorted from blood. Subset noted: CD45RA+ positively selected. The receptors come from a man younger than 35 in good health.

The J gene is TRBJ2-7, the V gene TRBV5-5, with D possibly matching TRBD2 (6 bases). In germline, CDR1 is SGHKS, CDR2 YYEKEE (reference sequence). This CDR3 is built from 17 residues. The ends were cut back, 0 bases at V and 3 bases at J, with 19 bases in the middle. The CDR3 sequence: CASSLELSGLGGYEQYF. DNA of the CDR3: TGTGCCAGCAGCTTGGAACTGTCAGGCCTGGGGGGCTACGAGCAGTACTTC.

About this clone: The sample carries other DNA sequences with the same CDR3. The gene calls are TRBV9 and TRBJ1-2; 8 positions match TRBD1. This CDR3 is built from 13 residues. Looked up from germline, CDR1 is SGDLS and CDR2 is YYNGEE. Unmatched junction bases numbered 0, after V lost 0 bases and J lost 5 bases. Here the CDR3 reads CASSVGQGYGYTF. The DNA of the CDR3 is TGTGCCAGCAGCGTAGGACAGGGGTATGGCTACACCTTC.

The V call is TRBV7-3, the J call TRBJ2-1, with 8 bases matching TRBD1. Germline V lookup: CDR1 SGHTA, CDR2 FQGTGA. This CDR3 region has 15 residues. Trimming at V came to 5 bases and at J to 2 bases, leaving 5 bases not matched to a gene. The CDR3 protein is CASSEQGETYNEQFF. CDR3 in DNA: TGTGCCAGCAGCGAACAGGGGGAGACCTACAATGAGCAGTTCTTC.

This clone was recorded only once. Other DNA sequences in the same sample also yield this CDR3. The CDR3 nucleotides are TGCGCCAGCAGCCAAAGACAGGGAATGAACACTGAAGCTTTCTTT. Translating it yields CASSQRQGMNTEAFF. The rearrangement joins TRBV5-1 to TRBJ1-1; the match to TRBD1 covers 7 bases. CDR3 length equals 15 residues. From germline, CDR1 is SGHRS and CDR2 YFSETQ. With 4 bases clipped from V and 0 bases from J, the junction kept 6 bases outside the gene matches.

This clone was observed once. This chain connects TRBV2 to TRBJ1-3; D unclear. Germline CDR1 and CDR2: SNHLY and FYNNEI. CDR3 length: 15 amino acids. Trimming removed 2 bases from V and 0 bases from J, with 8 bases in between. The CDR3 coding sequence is TGTGCCAGCAGTGAAATAGCCGTCTCTGGAAACACCATATATTTT. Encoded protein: CASSEIAVSGNTIYF.

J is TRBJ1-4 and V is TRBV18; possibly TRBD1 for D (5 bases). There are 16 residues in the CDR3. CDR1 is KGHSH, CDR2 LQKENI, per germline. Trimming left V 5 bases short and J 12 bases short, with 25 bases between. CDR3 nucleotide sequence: TGTGCCAGCTCAACCGATGGAGGGGCAGCCGTGTCGCAACTGTTTTTT. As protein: CASSTDGGAAVSQLFF.

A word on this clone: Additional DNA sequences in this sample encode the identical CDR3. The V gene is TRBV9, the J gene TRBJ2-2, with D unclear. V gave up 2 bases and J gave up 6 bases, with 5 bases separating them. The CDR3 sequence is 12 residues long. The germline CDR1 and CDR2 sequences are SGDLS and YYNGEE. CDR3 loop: CASSVEAGELFF. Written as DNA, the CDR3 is TGTGCCAGCAGCGTGGAAGCCGGGGAGCTGTTTTTT.

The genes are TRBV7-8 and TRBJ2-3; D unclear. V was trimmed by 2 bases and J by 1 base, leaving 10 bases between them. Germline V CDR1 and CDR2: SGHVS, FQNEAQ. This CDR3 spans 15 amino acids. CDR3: CASSLPSRGTDTQYF. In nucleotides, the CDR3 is TGTGCCAGCAGCTTACCCAGTAGGGGCACAGATACGCAGTATTTT.